The TCR beta chain under discussion was sequenced for a study of circulating CD8 cells and anti-PD-1 response in melanoma. Findings of the study overall: Under 7% of TRB clonotypes were shared between subsets at M1.

Four subsets defined by PD-1 and/or TIGIT were sorted from live CD3+CD8+TCRalphabeta+ cells. Using about 15 ng of total RNA, TCR libraries were made with the QIAseq Immune Repertoire TCR panel. Each CDR3 protein is one row after TCRdb ran MiXCR on the reads. This table holds some 270 distinct CDR3 sequences, approximately 7.4% found once. Judged by abundance, this clonotype is medium-sized (0.01 to 0.1%). Its antigen is unknown. The CDR3 is 14 amino acids. V lost 4 bases and J lost 4; bases outside the gene matches: 2. CDR1 is MGHRA and CDR2 is YSYEKL in the germline V gene. The gene calls are TRBV4-1 and TRBJ2-3, with TRBD2 identical over 10 bases. The sequence derives from a human donor with melanoma. The specimen comprised CD8+ T cells from PBMCs, sampled at baseline or after one month of anti-PD-1 therapy (not recorded which). CDR3 sequence reads: CASSPLAGPDTQYF. CDR3 nucleotides: TGCGCCAGCAGCCCACTAGCGGGACCAGATACGCAGTATTTT.